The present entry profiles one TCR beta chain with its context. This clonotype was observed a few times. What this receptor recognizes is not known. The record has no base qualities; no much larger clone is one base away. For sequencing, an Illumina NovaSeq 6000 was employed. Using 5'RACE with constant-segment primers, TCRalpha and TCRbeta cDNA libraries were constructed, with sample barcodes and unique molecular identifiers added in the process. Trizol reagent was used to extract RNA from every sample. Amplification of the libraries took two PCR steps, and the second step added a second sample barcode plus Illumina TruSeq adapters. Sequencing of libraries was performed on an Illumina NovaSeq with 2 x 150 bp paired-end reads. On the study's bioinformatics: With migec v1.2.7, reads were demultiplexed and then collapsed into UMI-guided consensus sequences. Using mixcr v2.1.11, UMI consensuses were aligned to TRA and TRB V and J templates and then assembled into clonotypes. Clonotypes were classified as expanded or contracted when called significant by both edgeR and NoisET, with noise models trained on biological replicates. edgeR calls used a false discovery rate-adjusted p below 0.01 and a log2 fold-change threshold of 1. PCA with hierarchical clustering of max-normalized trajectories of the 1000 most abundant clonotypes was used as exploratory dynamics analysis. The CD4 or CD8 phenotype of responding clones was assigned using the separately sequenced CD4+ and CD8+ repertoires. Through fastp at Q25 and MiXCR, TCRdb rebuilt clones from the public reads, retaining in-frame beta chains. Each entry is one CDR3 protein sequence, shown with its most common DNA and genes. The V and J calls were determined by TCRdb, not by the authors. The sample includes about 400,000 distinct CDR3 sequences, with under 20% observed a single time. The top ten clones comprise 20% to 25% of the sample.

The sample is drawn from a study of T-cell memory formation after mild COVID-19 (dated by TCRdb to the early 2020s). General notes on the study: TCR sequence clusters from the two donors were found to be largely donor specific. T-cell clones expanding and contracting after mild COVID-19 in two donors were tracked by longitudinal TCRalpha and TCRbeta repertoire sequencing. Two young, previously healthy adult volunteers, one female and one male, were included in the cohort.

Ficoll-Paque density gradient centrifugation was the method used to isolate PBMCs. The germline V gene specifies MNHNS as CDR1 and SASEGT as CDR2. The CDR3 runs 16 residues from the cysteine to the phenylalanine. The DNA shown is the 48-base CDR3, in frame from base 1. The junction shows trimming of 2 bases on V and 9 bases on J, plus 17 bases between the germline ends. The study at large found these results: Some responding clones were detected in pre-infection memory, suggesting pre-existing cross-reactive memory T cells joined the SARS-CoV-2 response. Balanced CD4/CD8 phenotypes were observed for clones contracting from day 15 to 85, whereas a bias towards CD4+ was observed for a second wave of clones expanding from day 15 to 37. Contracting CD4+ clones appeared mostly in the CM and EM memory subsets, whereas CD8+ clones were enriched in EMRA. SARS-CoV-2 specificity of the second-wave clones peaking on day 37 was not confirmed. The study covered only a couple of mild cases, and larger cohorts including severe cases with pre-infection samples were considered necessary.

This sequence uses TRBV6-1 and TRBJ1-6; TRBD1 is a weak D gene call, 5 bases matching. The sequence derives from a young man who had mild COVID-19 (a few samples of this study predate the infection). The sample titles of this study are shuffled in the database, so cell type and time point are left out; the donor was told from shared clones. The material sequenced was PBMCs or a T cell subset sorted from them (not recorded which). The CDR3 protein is CASSEITPRVGSPLHF. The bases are TGTGCCAGCAGTGAAATAACCCCCAGGGTGGGTTCACCCCTCCACTTT.